Given below is one TCR beta chain in context. The data were taken from a study of blood T cell repertoires in COVID-19. This CDR3 comprises 15 residues. Trimming removed 1 base from V and 4 bases from J, with 14 bases in between. Sequencing used immunoSEQ multiplex PCR; TCRdb keeps in-frame clones, though not all of them. The sample holds around 170,000 clones, roughly four fifths seen once. The V call is TRBV5-3, the J call TRBJ2-5, with a weak D call TRBD2 (5 bases). TRBV5-3 is marked as an open reading frame, function uncertain. This TCR came from a woman between 65 and 79 years old with COVID-19, enrolled during active disease. Input material: peripheral blood. Here the CDR3 DNA reads TGTGCCAGAAGCTTGTGTCATGGTGCGGGAGAGACCCAGTACTTC. This gives the protein CARSLCHGAGETQYF.